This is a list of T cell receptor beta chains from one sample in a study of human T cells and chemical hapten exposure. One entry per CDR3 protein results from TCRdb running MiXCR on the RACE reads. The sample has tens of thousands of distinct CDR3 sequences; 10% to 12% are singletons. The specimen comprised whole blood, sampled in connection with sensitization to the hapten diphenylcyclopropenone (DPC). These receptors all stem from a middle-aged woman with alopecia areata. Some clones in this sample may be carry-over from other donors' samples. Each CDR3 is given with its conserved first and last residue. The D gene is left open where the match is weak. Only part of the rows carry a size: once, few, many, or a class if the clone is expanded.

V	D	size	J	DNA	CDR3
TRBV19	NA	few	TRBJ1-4	TGTGCCAGTAGTATAGGGGGCGCAACTAATGAAAAACTGTTTTTT	CASSIGGATNEKLFF
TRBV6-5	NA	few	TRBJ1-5	TGTGCCAGCAGTTACTCGGCAGGACTTCAGCCCCAGCATTTT	CASSYSAGLQPQHF
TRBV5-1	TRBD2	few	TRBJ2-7	TGCGCCAGCAGCACGGGACTAGCCCCTAACGAGCAGTACTTC	CASSTGLAPNEQYF
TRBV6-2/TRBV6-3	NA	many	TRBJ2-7	TGTGCCAGCAGTTACTCGCCATGGGGTTCCTACGAGCAGTACTTC	CASSYSPWGSYEQYF
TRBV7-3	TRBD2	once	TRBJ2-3	TGTGTCAGCAGCTCTGGACTAGCGTTGGATACGCAGTATTTT	CVSSSGLALDTQYF
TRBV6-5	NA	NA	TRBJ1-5	TGTGCCAGCAGTTCCTCGCTAAACAATCAGCCCCAGCATTTT	CASSSSLNNQPQHF
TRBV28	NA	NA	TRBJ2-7	TGTGCCAGCAGTCCCACCCGCGAGCAGTACTTC	CASSPTREQYF
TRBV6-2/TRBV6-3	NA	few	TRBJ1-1	TGTGCCAGCAGTATTGGCATAGAAGCTTTCTTT	CASSIGIEAFF
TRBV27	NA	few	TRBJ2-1	TGTGCCAGCAGTCCCGCCTCCCGGGTCTCGGGGCACAATGAGCAGTTCTTC	CASSPASRVSGHNEQFF
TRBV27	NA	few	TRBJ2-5	TGTGCCAGCAGTGCCCAGAGATATGGGGAAGAGACCCAGTACTTC	CASSAQRYGEETQYF
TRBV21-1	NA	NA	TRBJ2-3	TGTGCCTGCAGCAAAGCTGGCCGCGGAAGCAGCTCTCACGCAGATACGCAGTATTTT	CACSKAGRGSSSHADTQYF
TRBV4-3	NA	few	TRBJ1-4	TGCGCCAGCAGCCAAGGCGGAGGCGAGGGACTGTTTTTT	CASSQGGGEGLFF
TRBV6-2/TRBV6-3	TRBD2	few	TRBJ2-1	TGTGCCAGCAGTTACCCCACTAGCGGGAGGGTGAATGAGCAGTTCTTC	CASSYPTSGRVNEQFF
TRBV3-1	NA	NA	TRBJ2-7	TGTGCCAGCAGCTTCACTAGAGCCTACGAGCAGTACTTC	CASSFTRAYEQYF
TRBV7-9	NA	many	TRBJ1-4	TGTGCCAGCAGCTTAGTTGTGGGGCGCGTCGAAAAACTGTTTTTT	CASSLVVGRVEKLFF
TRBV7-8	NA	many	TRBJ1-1	TGTGCCAGCAGCCCCCGGGACAAGAACACTGAAGCTTTCTTT	CASSPRDKNTEAFF
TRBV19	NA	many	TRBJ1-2	TGTGCCAGTAGTGGCAGGGGTGGGACCTATGGCTACACCTTC	CASSGRGGTYGYTF
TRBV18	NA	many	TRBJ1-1	TGTGCCAGCTCACTCATGGGGGGGACGAACACTGAAGCTTTCTTT	CASSLMGGTNTEAFF
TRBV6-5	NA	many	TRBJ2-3	TGTGCCAGCAGCCCAGAAACTAGGGCTAGCACAGATACGCAGTATTTT	CASSPETRASTDTQYF
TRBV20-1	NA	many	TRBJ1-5	TGCAGTGCTAGTAAGGGCTTGGAACAGCCCCAGCATTTT	CSASKGLEQPQHF
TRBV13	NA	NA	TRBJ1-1	TGTGCCAGCAGCTTAGGTGGGGGCTCCTTCACTGAAGCTTTCTTT	CASSLGGGSFTEAFF
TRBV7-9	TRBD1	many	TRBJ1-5	TGTGCCAGCAGCCCTACAGGGGGCCAGCCCCAGCATTTT	CASSPTGGQPQHF
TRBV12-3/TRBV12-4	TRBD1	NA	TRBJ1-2	TGTGCCAGCAGTCCCGGGACAGGGAGCCCGGGCTATGGCTACACCTTC	CASSPGTGSPGYGYTF
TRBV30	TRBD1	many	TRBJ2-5	TGTGCCTGGAGTGTACTTTCGACAGGGGCGGAGACCCAGTACTTC	CAWSVLSTGAETQYF
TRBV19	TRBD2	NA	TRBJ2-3	TGTGCCAGTAGTTACGGCGGGAGTAAGGTAGATACGCAGTATTTT	CASSYGGSKVDTQYF
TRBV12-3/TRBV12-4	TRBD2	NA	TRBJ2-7	TGTGCCAGCAGTCGAACTAGCGGGGCCGCCGGTGAGCAGTACTTC	CASSRTSGAAGEQYF
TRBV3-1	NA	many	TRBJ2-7	TGTGCCAGCAGCCAAGTGAGCGGTAGCTCCTACGAGCAGTACTTC	CASSQVSGSSYEQYF
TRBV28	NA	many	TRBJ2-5	TGTGCCACCCGGAGGGGGGGGCAGGAGGAGACCCAGTACTTC	CATRRGGQEETQYF